This TCR beta chain was observed in a study of T cells expressing NK-cell markers. About the study: Sorted CD3+CD56-NKG2C+, CD3+CD56+NKG2C- and CD3+CD56+NKG2C+ T cells were the source of the TCR beta repertoires. The sequencing cohort of eight donors included seven HCMV-seropositive individuals and one seronegative individual. Study findings and constraints: Whether expanded NKG2C+ T cell clones recognized HCMV stayed uncertain.

Note on this clonotype: The target antigen is unknown.

CDR1 MDHEN and CDR2 SYDVKM come from the germline V gene. The CDR3 covers 15 residues. TCRdb re-called the 5' RACE reads, yielding one record per CDR3 amino acid sequence without DNA. The listing records under 500,000 distinct CDR3 sequences. The TCR sequence derives from a woman between 18 and 70 years old in good health. The sequencing input was blood T cells: a sorted CD56 or NKG2C T cell subset, CD4+ or CD8+ T cells, or bulk PBMC T cells (not recorded which). The chain links TRBV28 to TRBJ2-3; the D call of TRBD1 rests on TCRdb alone, since no DNA is present to check it. This CDR3 reads CASSFFQGSTDTQYF. Combining the CDR3 with reference TRBV28 and TRBJ2-3 gives the whole variable domain DVKVTQSSRYLVKRTGEKVFLECVQDMDHENMFWYRQDPGLGLRLIYFSYDVKMKEKGDIPEGYSVSREKKERFSLILESASTNQTSMYLCASSFFQGSTDTQYFGPGTRLTVL.